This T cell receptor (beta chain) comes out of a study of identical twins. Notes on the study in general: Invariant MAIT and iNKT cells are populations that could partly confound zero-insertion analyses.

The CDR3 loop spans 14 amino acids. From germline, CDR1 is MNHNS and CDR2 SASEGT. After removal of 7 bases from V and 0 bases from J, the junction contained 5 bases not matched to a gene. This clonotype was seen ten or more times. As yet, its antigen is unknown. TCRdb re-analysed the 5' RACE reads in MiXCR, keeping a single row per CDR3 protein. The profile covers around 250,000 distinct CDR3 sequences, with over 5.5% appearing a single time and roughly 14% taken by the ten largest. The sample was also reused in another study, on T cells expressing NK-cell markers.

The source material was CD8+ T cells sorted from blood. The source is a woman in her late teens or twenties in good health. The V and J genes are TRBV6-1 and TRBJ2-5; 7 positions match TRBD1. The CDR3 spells CASKAQGYQETQYF. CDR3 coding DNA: TGTGCCAGCAAAGCACAGGGGTACCAAGAGACCCAGTACTTC.